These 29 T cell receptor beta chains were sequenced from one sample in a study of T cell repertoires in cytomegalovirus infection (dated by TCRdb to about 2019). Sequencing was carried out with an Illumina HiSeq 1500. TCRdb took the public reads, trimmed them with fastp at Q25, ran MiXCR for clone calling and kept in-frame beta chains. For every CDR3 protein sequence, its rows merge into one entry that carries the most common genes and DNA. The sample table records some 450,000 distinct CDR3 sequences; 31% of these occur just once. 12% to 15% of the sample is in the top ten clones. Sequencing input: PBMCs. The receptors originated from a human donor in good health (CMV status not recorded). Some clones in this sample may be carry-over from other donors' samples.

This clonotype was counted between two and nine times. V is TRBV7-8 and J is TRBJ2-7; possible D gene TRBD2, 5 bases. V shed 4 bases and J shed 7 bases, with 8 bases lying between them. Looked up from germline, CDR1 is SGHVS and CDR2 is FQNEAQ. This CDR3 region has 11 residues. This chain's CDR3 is CASSSDFEQYF. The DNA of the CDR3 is TGTGCCAGCAGCTCGGACTTTGAGCAGTACTTC.

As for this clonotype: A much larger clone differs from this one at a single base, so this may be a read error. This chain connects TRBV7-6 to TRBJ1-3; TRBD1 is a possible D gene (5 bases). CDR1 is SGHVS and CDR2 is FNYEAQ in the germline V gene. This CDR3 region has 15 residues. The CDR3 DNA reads TGTGCCAGCAGCTTGGGGACCGAGGGAGGAAACAACATATATTTT. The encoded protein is CASSLGTEGGNNIYF.

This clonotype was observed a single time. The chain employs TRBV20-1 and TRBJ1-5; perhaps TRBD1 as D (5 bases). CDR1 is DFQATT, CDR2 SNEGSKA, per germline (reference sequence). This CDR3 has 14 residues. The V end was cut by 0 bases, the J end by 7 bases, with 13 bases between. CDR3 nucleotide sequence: TGCAGTGCTAGAGATGGGGGGACGGGGCAGCCCCAGCATTTT. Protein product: CSARDGGTGQPQHF.

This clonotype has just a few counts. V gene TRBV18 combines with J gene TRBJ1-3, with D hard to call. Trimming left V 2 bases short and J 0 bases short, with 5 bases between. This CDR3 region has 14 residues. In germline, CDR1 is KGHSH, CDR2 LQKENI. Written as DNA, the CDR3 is TGTGCCAGCTCACCAGAGACCTCTGGAAACACCATATATTTT. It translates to CASSPETSGNTIYF.

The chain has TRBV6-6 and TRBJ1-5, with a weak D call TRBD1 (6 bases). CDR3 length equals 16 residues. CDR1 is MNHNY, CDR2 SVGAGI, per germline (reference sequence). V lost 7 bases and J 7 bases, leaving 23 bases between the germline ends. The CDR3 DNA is TGTGCCAGCATTGGGGGTACCGGGACAAACAACCAGCCCCAGCATTTT. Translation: CASIGGTGTNNQPQHF.

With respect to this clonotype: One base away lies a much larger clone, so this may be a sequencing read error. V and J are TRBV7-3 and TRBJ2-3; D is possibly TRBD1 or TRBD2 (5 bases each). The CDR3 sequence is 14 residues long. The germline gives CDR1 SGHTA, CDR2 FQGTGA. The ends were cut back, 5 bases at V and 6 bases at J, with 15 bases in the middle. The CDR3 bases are TGTGCCAGCAGCCTCCTGGGGGAGTCGGATACGCAGTATTTT. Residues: CASSLLGESDTQYF.

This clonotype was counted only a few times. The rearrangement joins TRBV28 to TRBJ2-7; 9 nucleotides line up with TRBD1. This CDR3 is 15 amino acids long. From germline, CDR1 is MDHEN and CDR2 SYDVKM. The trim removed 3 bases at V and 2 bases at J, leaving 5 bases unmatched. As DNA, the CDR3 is TGTGCCAGCAGTTTTACCGGGACAGGGACCTACGAGCAGTACTTC. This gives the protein CASSFTGTGTYEQYF.

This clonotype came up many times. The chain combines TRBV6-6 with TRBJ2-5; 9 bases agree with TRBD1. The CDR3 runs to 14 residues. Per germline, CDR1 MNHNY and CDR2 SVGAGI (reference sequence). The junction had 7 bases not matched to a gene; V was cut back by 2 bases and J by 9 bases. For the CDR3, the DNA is TGTGCCAGCAGTTACACCGGACAGGGGCTGTCCCAGTACTTC. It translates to CASSYTGQGLSQYF.

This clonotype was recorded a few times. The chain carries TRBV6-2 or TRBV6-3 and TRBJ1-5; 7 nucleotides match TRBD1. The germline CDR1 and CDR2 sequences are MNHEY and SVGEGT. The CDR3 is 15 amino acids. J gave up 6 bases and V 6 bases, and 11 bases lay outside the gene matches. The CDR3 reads CASRSPRTGLQPQHF. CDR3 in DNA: TGTGCCAGCAGATCTCCGCGGACAGGTCTTCAGCCCCAGCATTTT.

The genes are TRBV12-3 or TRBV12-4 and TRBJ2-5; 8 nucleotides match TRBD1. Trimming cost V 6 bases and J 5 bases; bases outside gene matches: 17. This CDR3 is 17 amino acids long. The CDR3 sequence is CASRFDSRTGILETQYF. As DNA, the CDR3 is TGTGCCAGCAGATTCGATTCACGGACAGGGATTTTGGAGACCCAGTACTTC.

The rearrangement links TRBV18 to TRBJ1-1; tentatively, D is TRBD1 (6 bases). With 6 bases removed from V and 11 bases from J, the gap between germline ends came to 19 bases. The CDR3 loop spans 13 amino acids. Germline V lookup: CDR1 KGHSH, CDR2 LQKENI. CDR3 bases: TGTGCCAGCTCGGGTGAACAGGGTTTTCGTGCTTTCTTT. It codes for CASSGEQGFRAFF.

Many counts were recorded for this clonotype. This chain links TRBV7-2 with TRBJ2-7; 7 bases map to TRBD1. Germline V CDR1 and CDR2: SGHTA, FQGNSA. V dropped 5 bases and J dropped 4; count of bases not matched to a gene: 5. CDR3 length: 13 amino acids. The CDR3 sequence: CASSLTGIYEQYF. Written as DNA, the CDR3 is TGTGCCAGCAGCCTGACAGGGATTTACGAGCAGTACTTC.

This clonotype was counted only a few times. For the CDR3, the DNA is TGTGCCAGCGGAAGAAACACCATATATTTT. It specifies CASGRNTIYF. The rearrangement joins TRBV19 to TRBJ1-3; the D is unclear. Germline lookup yields CDR1 LNHDA and CDR2 SQIVND (reference sequence). Trimming took 9 bases from V and 5 from J, leaving 5 bases between them. The CDR3 runs to 10 residues.

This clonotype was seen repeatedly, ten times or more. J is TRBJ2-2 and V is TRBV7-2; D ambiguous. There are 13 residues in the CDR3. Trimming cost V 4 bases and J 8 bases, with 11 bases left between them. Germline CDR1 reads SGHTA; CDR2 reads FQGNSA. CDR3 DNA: TGTGCCAGCAGCTCAGGCCCTTCGGGGGAGCTGTTTTTT. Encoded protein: CASSSGPSGELFF.

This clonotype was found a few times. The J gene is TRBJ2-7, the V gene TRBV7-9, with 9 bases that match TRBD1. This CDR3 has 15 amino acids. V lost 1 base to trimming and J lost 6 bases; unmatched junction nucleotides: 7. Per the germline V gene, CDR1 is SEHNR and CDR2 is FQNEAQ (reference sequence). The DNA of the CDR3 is TGTGCCAGCAGCTTAGGAACGGACAGGGGAACCGAGCAGTACTTC. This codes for CASSLGTDRGTEQYF.

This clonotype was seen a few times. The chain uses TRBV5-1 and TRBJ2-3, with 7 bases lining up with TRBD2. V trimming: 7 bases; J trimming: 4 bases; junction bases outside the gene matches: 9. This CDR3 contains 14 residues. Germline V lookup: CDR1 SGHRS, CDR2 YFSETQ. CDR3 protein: CASQGGLAPDTQYF. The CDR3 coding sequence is TGCGCCAGCCAGGGAGGGCTAGCGCCAGATACGCAGTATTTT.

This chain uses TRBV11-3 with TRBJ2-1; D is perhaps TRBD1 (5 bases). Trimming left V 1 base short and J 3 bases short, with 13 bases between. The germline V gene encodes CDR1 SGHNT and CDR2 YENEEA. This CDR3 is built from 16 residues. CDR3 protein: CASSLVGQGGYNEQFF. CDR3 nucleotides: TGTGCCAGCAGCTTAGTGGGGCAGGGTGGCTACAATGAGCAGTTCTTC.

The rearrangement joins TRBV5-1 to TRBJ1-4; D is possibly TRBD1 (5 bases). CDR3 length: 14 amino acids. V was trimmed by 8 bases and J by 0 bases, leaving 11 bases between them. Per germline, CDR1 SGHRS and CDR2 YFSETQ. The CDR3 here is CASRQSSTNEKLFF. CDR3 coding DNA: TGCGCCAGTCGACAGTCCTCAACTAATGAAAAACTGTTTTTT.

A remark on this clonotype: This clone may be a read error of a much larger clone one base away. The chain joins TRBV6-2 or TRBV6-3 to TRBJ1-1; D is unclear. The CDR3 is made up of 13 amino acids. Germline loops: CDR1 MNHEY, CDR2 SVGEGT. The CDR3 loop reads CASTTGRNTEACF. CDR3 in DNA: TGTGCCAGCACCACCGGGAGGAACACTGAAGCTTGCTTT.

CDR3 amino acids: CASSYDQGSRYTF. In nucleotides, the CDR3 is TGTGCCAGCAGTTACGATCAGGGGTCGCGCTACACCTTC. The chain couples TRBV6-2 or TRBV6-3 to TRBJ1-2, with D possibly being TRBD1 (6 bases). Germline loops: CDR1 MNHEY, CDR2 SVGEGT. This CDR3 region has 13 residues. V was clipped by 2 bases and J by 9 bases, with 13 bases between them.

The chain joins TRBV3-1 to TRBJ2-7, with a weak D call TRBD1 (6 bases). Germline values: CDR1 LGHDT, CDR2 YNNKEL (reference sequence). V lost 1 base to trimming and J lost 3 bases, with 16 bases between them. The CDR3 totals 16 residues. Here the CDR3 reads CASSQGQEGALYEQYF. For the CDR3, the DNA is TGTGCCAGCAGCCAAGGACAGGAAGGCGCGCTCTACGAGCAGTACTTC.

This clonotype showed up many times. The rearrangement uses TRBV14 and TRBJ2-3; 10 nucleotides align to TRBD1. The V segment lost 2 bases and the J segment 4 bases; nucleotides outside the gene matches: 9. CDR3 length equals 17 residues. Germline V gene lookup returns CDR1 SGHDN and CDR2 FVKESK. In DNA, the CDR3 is TGTGCCAGCAGCCAATCACCGGGACAGGGGTCCCCAGATACGCAGTATTTT. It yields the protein CASSQSPGQGSPDTQYF. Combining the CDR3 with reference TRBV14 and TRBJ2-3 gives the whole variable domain EAGVTQFPSHSVIEKGQTVTLRCDPISGHDNLYWYRRVMGKEIKFLLHFVKESKQDESGMPNNRFLAERTGGTYSTLKVQPAELEDSGVYFCASSQSPGQGSPDTQYFGPGTRLTVL.

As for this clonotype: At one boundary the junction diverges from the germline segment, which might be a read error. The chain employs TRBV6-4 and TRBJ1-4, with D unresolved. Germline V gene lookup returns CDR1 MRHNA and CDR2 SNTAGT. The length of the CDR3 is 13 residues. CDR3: CASTRATNEKLCF. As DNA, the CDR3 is TGTGCCAGCACAAGGGCAACTAATGAAAAACTTTGTTTT.

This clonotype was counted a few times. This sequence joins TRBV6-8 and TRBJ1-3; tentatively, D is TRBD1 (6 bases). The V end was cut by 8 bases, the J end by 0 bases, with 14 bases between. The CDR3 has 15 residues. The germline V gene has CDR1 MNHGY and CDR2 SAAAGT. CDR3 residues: CASRGQLSSGNTIYF. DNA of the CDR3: TGTGCCAGCCGCGGACAGTTAAGCTCTGGAAACACCATATATTTT.

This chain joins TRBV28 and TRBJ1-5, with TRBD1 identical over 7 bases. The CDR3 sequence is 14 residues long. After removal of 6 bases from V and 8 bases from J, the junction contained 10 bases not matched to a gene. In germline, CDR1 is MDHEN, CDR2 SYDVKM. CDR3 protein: CASSEQGTEKPQHF. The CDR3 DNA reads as TGTGCCAGCAGCGAACAGGGGACGGAAAAGCCCCAGCATTTT.

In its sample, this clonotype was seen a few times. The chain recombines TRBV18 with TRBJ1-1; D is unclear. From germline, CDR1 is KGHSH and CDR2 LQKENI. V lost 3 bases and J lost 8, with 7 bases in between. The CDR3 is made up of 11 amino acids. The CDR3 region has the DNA TGTGCCAGCTCACCGGACCGAGAAGCTTTCTTT. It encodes CASSPDREAFF.

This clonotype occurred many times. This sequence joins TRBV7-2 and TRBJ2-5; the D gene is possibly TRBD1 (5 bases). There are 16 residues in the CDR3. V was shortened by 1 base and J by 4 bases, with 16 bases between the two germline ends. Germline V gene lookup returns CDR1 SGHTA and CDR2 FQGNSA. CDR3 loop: CASSLGVVAGRETQYF. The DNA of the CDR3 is TGTGCCAGCAGCTTAGGGGTGGTGGCAGGGCGAGAGACCCAGTACTTC.

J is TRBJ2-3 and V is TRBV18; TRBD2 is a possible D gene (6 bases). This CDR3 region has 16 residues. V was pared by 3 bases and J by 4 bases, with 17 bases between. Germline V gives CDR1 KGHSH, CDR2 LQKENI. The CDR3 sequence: CASSPGPTGRSDTQYF. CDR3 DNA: TGTGCCAGCTCACCCGGACCGACCGGGAGATCAGATACGCAGTATTTT. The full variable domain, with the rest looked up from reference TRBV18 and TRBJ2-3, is NAGVMQNPRHLVRRRGQEARLRCSPMKGHSHVYWYRQLPEEGLKFMVYLQKENIIDESGMPKERFSAEFPKEGPSILRIQQVVRGDSAAYFCASSPGPTGRSDTQYFGPGTRLTVL.

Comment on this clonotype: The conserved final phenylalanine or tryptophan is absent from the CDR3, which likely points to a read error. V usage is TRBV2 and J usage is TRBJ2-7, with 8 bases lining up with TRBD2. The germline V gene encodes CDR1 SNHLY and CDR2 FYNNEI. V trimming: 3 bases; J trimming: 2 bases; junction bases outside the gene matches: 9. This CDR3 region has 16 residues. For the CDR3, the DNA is TGTGCCAGCAGTGATATAGGCGGGGGGCGACCCTACGAGCAGTACTTA. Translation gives CASSDIGGGRPYEQYL.